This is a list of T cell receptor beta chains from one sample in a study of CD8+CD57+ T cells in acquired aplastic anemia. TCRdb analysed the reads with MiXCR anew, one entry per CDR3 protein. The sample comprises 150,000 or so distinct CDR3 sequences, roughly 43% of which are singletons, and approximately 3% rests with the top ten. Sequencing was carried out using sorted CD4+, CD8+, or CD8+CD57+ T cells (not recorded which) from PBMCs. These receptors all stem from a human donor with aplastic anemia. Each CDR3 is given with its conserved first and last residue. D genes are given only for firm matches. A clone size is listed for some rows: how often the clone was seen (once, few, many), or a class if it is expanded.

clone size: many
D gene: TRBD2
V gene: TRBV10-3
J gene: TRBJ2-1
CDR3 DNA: TGTGCCATCAGTGAGCGGACTAGCGGGAGGGACTACAATGAGCAGTTCTTC
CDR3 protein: CAISERTSGRDYNEQFF

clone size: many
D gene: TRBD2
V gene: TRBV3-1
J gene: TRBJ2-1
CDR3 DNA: TGTGCCAGCTCCCGGACTAGCGGGAGGCTTAATGAGCAGTTCTTC
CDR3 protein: CASSRTSGRLNEQFF

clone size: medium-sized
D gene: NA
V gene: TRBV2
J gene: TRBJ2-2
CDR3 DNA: TGTGCCAGCAGTCAGACCCCCGAGAACACCGGGGAGCTGTTTTTT
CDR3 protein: CASSQTPENTGELFF

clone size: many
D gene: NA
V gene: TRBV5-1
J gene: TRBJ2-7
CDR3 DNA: TGCGCCAGCAGCCGGGGTTGGGGATCAGCGGCCTACGAGCAGTACTTC
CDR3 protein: CASSRGWGSAAYEQYF

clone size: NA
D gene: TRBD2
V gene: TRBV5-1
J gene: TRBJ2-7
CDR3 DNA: TGCGCCAGCAGCACTCTAGCGGGAGTTGAGCAGTACTTC
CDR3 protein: CASSTLAGVEQYF

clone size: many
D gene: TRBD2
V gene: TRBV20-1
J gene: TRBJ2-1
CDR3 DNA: TGCAGTGCAACCTCGGGACTAGCCTACAATGAGCAGTTCTTC
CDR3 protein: CSATSGLAYNEQFF

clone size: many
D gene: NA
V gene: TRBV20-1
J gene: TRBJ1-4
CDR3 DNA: TGCAGTGCTAGGGCCACAGGGACTAATGAAAAACTGTTTTTT
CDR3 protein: CSARATGTNEKLFF

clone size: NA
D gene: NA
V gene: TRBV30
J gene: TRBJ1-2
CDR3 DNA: TGTGCCTGGAGTGTCAAGAAACCCGAGGGCTACACCTTC
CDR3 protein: CAWSVKKPEGYTF

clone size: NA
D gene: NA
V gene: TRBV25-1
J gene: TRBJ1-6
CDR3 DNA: TGTGCCAGCAGTGGTAATTCACCCCTCCACTTT
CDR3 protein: CASSGNSPLHF

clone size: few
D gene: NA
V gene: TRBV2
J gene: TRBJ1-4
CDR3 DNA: TGTGCCAGCAGTGTATCGAGAATGCCGGAAAAACTGTTTTTT
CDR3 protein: CASSVSRMPEKLFF

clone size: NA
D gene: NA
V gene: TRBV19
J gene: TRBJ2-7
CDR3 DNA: TGTGCCAGTAGTACCGGGACTCCCCCGTACGAGCAGTACTTC
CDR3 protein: CASSTGTPPYEQYF

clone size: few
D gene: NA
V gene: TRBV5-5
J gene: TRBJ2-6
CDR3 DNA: TGTGCCAGCAGCTGGTTGGGGACTGGGGCCAACGTCCTGACTTTC
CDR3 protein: CASSWLGTGANVLTF

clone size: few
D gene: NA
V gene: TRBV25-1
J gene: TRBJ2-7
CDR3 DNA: TGTGCCAGCAGTGAATCCTCAGCTCGTTCCTACGAGCAGTACTTC
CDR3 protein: CASSESSARSYEQYF

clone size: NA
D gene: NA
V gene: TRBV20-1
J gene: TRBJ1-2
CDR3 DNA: TGCAGTGCTCTTCGTACAGGGACCTATGGCTACACCTTC
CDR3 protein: CSALRTGTYGYTF

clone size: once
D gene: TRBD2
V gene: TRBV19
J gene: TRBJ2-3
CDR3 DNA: TGTGCCAGTAGTATCGTTAGCGGGACAACTCATACGCAGTATTTT
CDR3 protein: CASSIVSGTTHTQYF

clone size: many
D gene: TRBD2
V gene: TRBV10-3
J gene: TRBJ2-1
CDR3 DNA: TGTGCCATCAGAAAAGCGGGAGGCCCCCGCAATGAGCAGTTCTTC
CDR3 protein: CAIRKAGGPRNEQFF

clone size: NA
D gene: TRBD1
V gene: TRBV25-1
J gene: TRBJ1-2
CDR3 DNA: TGTGCCAGCAGCCCCTGGAAACAGGGGGATGGCTACACCTTC
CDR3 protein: CASSPWKQGDGYTF

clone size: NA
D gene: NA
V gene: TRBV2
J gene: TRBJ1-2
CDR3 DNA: TGTGCCAGCAGTTACGACCTGGGCAGGAGCTATGGCTACACCTTC
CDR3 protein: CASSYDLGRSYGYTF

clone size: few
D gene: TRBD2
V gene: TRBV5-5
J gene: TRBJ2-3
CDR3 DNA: TGTGCCAGCAGCACCCGGACTAGCGGGATGACGGATACGCAGTATTTT
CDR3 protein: CASSTRTSGMTDTQYF

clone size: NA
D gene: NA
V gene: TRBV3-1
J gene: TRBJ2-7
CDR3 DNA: TGTGCCAGCAGCCAAGCCAGAGCCTCCCCTCTCTACGAGCAGTACTTC
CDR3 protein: CASSQARASPLYEQYF

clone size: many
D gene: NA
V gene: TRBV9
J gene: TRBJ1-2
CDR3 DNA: TGTGCCAGCAGCGTAGACCAGGGGAACTATGGCTACACCTTC
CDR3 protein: CASSVDQGNYGYTF

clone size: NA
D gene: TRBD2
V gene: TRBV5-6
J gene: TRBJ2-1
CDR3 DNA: TGTGCCAGCAGCCCCCCTAGCGGGGTTTACAATGAGCAGTTCTTC
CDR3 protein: CASSPPSGVYNEQFF

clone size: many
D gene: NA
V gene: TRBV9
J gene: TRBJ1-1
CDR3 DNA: TGTGCCAGCAGCGTAGATGTGTACACTGAAGCTTTCTTT
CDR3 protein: CASSVDVYTEAFF

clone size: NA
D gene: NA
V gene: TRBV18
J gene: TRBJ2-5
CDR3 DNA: TGTGCCAGCTCACCACCGGCCGTCGGGGCCTCGGCCCAGTACTTC
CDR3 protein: CASSPPAVGASAQYF

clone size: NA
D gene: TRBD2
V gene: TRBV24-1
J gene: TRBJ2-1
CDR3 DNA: TGTGCCACCAGTGGTAGGCGGGGGGGGAACAATGAGCAGTTCTTC
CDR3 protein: CATSGRRGGNNEQFF

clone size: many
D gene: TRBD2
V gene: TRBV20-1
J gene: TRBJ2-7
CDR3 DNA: TGCAGTGCGCTTAGCGGGAGCTCCTACGAGCAGTACTTC
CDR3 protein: CSALSGSSYEQYF

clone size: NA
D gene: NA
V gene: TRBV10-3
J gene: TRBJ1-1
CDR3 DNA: TGTGCCATCTTTGACCGATATGAAGCTTTCTTT
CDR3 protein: CAIFDRYEAFF

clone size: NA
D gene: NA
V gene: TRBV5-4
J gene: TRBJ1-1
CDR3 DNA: TGTGCCAGCAGGCCCCCAGGGAGGACTGAAGCTTTCTTT
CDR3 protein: CASRPPGRTEAFF

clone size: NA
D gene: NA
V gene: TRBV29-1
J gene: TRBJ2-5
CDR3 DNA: TGCAGCGTTGAACGGTTAAGGGAGACCCAGTACTTC
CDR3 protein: CSVERLRETQYF

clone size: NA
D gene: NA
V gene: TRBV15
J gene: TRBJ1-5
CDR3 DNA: TGTGCCACCAGCAGAGACAGGAGCAATCAGCCCCAGCATTTT
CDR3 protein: CATSRDRSNQPQHF

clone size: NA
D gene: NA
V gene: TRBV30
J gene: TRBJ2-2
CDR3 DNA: TGTGCCTGGACCATCGCTGGGGGGACTGGGGAGCTGTTTTTT
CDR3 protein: CAWTIAGGTGELFF

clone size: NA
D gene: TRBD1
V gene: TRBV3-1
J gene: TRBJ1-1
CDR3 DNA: TGTGCCAGCAGCCAAGACAAACAGGGGAGGGCTGAAGCTTTCTTT
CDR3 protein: CASSQDKQGRAEAFF

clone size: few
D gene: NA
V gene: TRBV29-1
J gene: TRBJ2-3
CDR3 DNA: TGCAGCGCCAGGGGGGCAGATACGCAGTATTTT
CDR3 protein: CSARGADTQYF

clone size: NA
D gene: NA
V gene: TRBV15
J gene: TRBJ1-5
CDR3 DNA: TGTGCCACCGAGGGGGAGGACAATCAGCCCCAGCATTTT
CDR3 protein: CATEGEDNQPQHF

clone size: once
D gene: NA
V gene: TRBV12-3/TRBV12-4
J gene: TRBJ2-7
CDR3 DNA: TGTGCCAGCAGTTTATCCAATCACTGGGGGGAGCAGTACTTC
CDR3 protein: CASSLSNHWGEQYF

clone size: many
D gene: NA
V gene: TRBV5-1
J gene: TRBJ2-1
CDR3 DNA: TGCGCCAGCAGCGTGACAGCTACCTCCTACAATGAGCAGTTCTTC
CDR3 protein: CASSVTATSYNEQFF

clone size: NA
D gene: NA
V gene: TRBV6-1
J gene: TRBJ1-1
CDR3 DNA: TGTGCCAGCAGGACATTGGTGGACACTGAAGCTTTCTTT
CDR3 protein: CASRTLVDTEAFF

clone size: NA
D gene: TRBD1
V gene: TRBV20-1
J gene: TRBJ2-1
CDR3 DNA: TGCAGTGCCGCCGGGACAGTCTCCTACAATGAGCAGTTCTTC
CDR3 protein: CSAAGTVSYNEQFF

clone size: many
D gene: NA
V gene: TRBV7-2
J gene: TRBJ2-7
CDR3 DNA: TGTGCCAGCAGCTTGTTTAGGACCTACGAGCAGTACTTC
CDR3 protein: CASSLFRTYEQYF

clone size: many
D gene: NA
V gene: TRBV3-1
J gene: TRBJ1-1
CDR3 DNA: TGTGCCAGCAGCCAAGGAACCAGGGTTCTGAACACTGAAGCTTTCTTT
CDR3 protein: CASSQGTRVLNTEAFF

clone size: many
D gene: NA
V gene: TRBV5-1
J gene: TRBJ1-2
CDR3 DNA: TGCGCCAGCGGCAACTCCGGGACAAAAGACTACACCTTC
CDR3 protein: CASGNSGTKDYTF

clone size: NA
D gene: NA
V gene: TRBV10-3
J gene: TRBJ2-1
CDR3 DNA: TGTGCCATCAGTGATAAGCACATGAGCTCCTACAATGAGCAGTTCTTC
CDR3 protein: CAISDKHMSSYNEQFF

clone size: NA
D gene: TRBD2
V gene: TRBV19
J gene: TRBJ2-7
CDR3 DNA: TGTGCCACCAAGGGAGTCTCCGGGGGGAGTTACGAGCAGTACTTC
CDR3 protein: CATKGVSGGSYEQYF

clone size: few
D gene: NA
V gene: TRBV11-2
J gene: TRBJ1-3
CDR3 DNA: TGTGCCAGCAGCTTAGTCCAACTAAGGGGGACATTTAGAAACACCATATATTTT
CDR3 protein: CASSLVQLRGTFRNTIYF

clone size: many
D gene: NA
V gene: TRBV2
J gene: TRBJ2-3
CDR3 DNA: TGTGCCAGCAGTGAGCGGATTAACACAGATACGCAGTATTTT
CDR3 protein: CASSERINTDTQYF

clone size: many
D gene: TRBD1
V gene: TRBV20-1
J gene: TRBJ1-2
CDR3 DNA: TGCAGTGCCCCGGACAGGAAATCCTATGGCTACACCTTC
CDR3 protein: CSAPDRKSYGYTF

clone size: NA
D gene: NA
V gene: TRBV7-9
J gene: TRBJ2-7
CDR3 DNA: TGTGCCAGCAGCGTCAAAGCGGAGCCTTCCTACGAGCAGTACTTC
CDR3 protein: CASSVKAEPSYEQYF

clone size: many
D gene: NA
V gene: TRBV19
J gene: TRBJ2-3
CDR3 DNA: TGTGCCAGTAGTAAGGCCAGCACAGATACGCAGTATTTT
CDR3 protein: CASSKASTDTQYF

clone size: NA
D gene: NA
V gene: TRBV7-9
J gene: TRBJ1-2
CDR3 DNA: TGTGCCAGCAGCCCAAAGGACGGTAACTATGGCTACACCTTC
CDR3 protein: CASSPKDGNYGYTF

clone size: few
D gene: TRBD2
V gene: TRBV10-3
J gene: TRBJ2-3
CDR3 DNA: TGTGCCATCGGTGGACTAGCGGGGCAGGATACGCAGTATTTT
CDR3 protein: CAIGGLAGQDTQYF

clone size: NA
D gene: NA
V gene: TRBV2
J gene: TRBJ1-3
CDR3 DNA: TGTGCCAGCATCCCGAGCAGCGTCAGGAGAAACACCATATATTTT
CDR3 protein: CASIPSSVRRNTIYF

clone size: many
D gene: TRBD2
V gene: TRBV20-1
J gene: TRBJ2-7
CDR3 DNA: TGCAGTGCTAGTACGGCTAGCGGGAGCGACGAGCAGTACTTC
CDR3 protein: CSASTASGSDEQYF

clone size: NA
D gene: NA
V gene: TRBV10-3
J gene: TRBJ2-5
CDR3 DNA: TGTGCCATCAGTGATGGGGTAGGGGAGACCCAGTACTTC
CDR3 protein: CAISDGVGETQYF

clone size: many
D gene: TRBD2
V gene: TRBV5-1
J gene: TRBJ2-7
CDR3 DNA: TGCGCCAGCAGCTTTTCCGGGACTAGCGGCTCCTACGAGCAGTACTTC
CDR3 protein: CASSFSGTSGSYEQYF

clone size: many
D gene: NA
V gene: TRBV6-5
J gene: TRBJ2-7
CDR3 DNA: TGTGCCAGCAGTTACGGACACTTGAGCGAGCAGTACTTC
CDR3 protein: CASSYGHLSEQYF

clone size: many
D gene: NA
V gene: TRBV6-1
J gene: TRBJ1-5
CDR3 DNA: TGTGCCAGCACGGGAGGAAGCAATCAGCCCCAGCATTTT
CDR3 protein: CASTGGSNQPQHF

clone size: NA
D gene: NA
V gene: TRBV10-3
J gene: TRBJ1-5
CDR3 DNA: TGTGCCATCAGTGATCCCGAGGGGAATCAGCCCCAGCATTTT
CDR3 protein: CAISDPEGNQPQHF

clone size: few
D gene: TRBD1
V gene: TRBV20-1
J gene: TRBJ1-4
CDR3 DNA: TGCAGTGTTCAAGGACAGGGCCTCGAAAAACTGTTTTTT
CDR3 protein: CSVQGQGLEKLFF

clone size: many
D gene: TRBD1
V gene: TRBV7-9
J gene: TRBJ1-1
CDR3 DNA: TGTGCCAGCAGCTTAGCCGGGAACCCGGGACAGGGTAACACTGAAGCTTTCTTT
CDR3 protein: CASSLAGNPGQGNTEAFF

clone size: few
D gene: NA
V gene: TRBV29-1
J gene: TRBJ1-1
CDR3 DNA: TGCAGCGGTACACAGATTATGAACACTGAAGCTTTCTTT
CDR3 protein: CSGTQIMNTEAFF